The 28 T cell receptor beta chains below were found in one sample sequenced in a study of cytomegalovirus exposure and HLA in healthy donors. A multiplex PCR was run with 60 Vbeta primers and 13 Jbeta primers. Repertoires were generated with immunoSEQ multiplex PCR, while TCRdb's copy carries only in-frame clones and drops some. Seen here are fewer than 250,000 clones, over 65% observed once, and the top ten hold 15% to 17%. Sample: PBMCs. The receptors were sampled from a man aged 35-49 years in good health and CMV-seronegative.

The chain carries TRBV13 and TRBJ2-1; 7 positions match TRBD2. The junction had 9 bases not matched to a gene; V was cut back by 5 bases and J by 5 bases. The CDR3 extends over 15 amino acids. The germline CDR1 and CDR2 sequences are PRHDT and FYEKMQ (reference sequence). The CDR3 loop is CASSHEERGNNEQFF. Written as DNA, the CDR3 is TGTGCCAGCAGCCACGAGGAGCGGGGTAACAATGAGCAGTTCTTC.

The chain combines TRBV21-1 with TRBJ1-1; TRBD1 was called by the table and not checked on the DNA. TRBV21-1 is a pseudogene locus. The CDR3 extends over 15 amino acids. In DNA, the CDR3 is TGTGCCAGCAGGAAATCTCAGCAGGGTAACACTGAAGCTTTCTTT. It yields the protein CASRKSQQGNTEAFF.

The chain has TRBV25-1 and TRBJ2-1; 16 bases match TRBD2. This CDR3 has 15 residues. J lost 10 bases, V lost 1 base, and 1 base had no gene match. Germline V gives CDR1 MGHDK, CDR2 SYGVNS. CDR3 loop: CASSESGLAGGEQFF. The CDR3 coding sequence is TGTGCCAGCAGTGAATCGGGACTAGCGGGAGGGGAGCAGTTCTTC.

This chain connects TRBV6-5 to TRBJ1-4, with D possibly matching TRBD1 (6 bases). Germline-derived CDR1 and CDR2 are MNHEY and SVGAGI. The CDR3 runs to 14 residues. Trimming left V 6 bases short and J 4 bases short, with 12 bases between. The CDR3 region is CASRPGVINEKLFF. The CDR3 bases are TGTGCCAGCAGGCCAGGGGTTATTAATGAAAAACTGTTTTTT.

V gene TRBV10-3 combines with J gene TRBJ2-2; a possible D gene is TRBD2 (5 bases). This CDR3 spans 14 amino acids. With 2 bases removed from V and 1 base from J, the gap between germline ends came to 5 bases. The germline CDR1 and CDR2 sequences are ENHRY and SYGVKD. Here the CDR3 DNA reads TGTGCCATCAGTGAGCGGGAGAACACCGGGGAGCTGTTTTTT. Protein sequence: CAISERENTGELFF.

This clone was seen a handful of times. The chain carries TRBV7-6 and TRBJ1-5; a weak D match, TRBD1 (5 bases). Trimming pared 5 bases from V and 6 bases from J, leaving 14 bases between. The CDR3 is 14 amino acids. Germline V CDR1 and CDR2: SGHVS, FNYEAQ. This chain's CDR3 is CASSLGEGPQPQHF. The CDR3 bases are TGTGCCAGCAGCCTAGGGGAGGGTCCTCAGCCCCAGCATTTT.

The rearrangement links TRBV7-8 to TRBJ1-1, with TRBD1 identical over 9 bases. CDR3 length: 14 amino acids. The J segment lost 4 bases and the V segment lost 4 bases, leaving 4 bases of the junction unmatched. Germline V gives CDR1 SGHVS, CDR2 FQNEAQ. CDR3 protein: CASSSDRGATEAFF. For the CDR3, the DNA is TGTGCCAGCAGCTCAGACAGGGGGGCCACTGAAGCTTTCTTT.

The V call is TRBV7-2, the J call TRBJ2-7; D remains unclear. Looked up from germline, CDR1 is SGHTA and CDR2 is FQGNSA. This CDR3 is 13 amino acids long. V dropped 2 bases and J dropped 5 bases, with 10 bases sitting between them. CDR3 residues: CASSLPPGDEQYF. The CDR3 DNA is TGTGCCAGCAGCTTACCGCCCGGAGACGAGCAGTACTTC.

As DNA, the CDR3 is TGTGCCAGCAGCCGCCCGGGGTCTTTGACAGATACGCAGTATTTT. Its protein is CASSRPGSLTDTQYF. V usage is TRBV28 and J usage is TRBJ2-3, with D possibly matching TRBD2 (5 bases). The V gene lost 6 bases and the J gene lost 3 bases, with 16 bases spanning the gap. Germline V CDR1 and CDR2: MDHEN, SYDVKM. The CDR3 totals 15 residues.

The chain combines TRBV4-2 with TRBJ1-4, with 9 positions matching TRBD1. From germline, CDR1 is LGHNA and CDR2 YNFKEQ. J lost 6 bases, V lost 1 base, and 0 bases had no gene match. The CDR3 has 14 residues. CDR3: CASSQGTGDEKLFF. The CDR3 DNA is TGTGCCAGCAGCCAAGGGACAGGGGATGAAAAACTGTTTTTT.

V gene TRBV5-4 combines with J gene TRBJ2-7; possibly TRBD1 for D (6 bases). The CDR3 runs to 14 residues. V was shortened by 2 bases and J by 6 bases, with 15 bases between the two germline ends. Germline V lookup: CDR1 SGHNT, CDR2 YYREEE (reference sequence). DNA of the CDR3: TGTGCCAGCAGCTTAGGACAGAGATCCCCCGAGCAGTACTTC. Encoded protein: CASSLGQRSPEQYF.

The rearrangement joins TRBV9 to TRBJ2-3; a weak D match, TRBD2 (6 bases). Per the germline V gene, CDR1 is SGDLS and CDR2 is YYNGEE. The CDR3 spans 12 residues. Trimming left V 9 bases short and J 4 bases short, with 12 bases between. The CDR3 loop reads CATGRSADTQYF. The CDR3 bases are TGTGCCACCGGGAGATCTGCAGATACGCAGTATTTT.

In its sample, this clone was seen a few times. The rearrangement uses TRBV18 and TRBJ1-3; D unclear. Germline V gene sequence: CDR1 KGHSH, CDR2 LQKENI. Trimming shortened V by 2 bases and J by 2 bases, and 7 bases separated the two germline ends. This CDR3 spans 14 amino acids. The CDR3 region is CASSPESTGNTIYF. In nucleotides, the CDR3 is TGTGCCAGCTCACCAGAGAGTACTGGAAACACCATATATTTT.

J is TRBJ2-2 and V is TRBV13, with 13 bases that match TRBD2. J lost 3 bases, V lost 4 bases, and 8 bases had no gene match. The germline V gene has CDR1 PRHDT and CDR2 FYEKMQ (reference sequence). There are 18 residues in the CDR3. CDR3 DNA sequence: TGTGCCAGCAGCTACGAGACTAGCGGGAGGAGGTACACCGGGGAGCTGTTTTTT. Its translation is CASSYETSGRRYTGELFF.

The V and J genes are TRBV28 and TRBJ2-7, with 7 bases lining up with TRBD1. This CDR3 contains 13 residues. The germline gives CDR1 MDHEN, CDR2 SYDVKM. V shed 5 bases, J shed 3 bases, and the junction held 4 bases outside the gene matches. Written as DNA, the CDR3 is TGTGCCAGCAGTGGAGCAGGGGGCTACGAGCAGTACTTC. Residues: CASSGAGGYEQYF.

The V gene is TRBV6-1, the J gene TRBJ2-1, with 9 bases identical to TRBD2. From germline, CDR1 is MNHNS and CDR2 SASEGT. There are 15 residues in the CDR3. V lost 4 bases and J lost 8; bases outside the gene matches: 9. The CDR3 loop is CASSGGREGGDEQFF. CDR3 DNA: TGTGCCAGCAGTGGAGGGCGGGAGGGCGGGGATGAGCAGTTCTTC.

The chain recombines TRBV23-1 with TRBJ1-3; D possibly corresponds to TRBD1 (6 bases). TRBV23-1 is noted as an ORF with a role that remains uncertain. Trimming shortened V by 2 bases and J by 4 bases, and 15 bases separated the two germline ends. The CDR3 sequence is 16 residues long. CDR3 amino acids: CASSQPKDRGGNTIYF. Here the CDR3 DNA reads TGCGCCAGCAGTCAACCCAAGGACAGAGGAGGAAACACCATATATTTT.

This clone showed up just a few times. The chain has TRBV2 and TRBJ1-1, with 7 bases that match TRBD1. There are 15 residues in the CDR3. Trimming removed 1 base from V and 6 bases from J; junction bases left unmatched: 8. The V gene's germline CDR1 is SNHLY and CDR2 FYNNEI. The chain's CDR3 is CASSEVDRAKAEAFF. DNA of the CDR3: TGTGCCAGCAGTGAAGTCGACAGGGCAAAGGCTGAAGCTTTCTTT.

V is TRBV6-1 and J is TRBJ2-7; TRBD2 agrees at 10 bases. The V segment lost 6 bases and the J segment 5 bases; nucleotides outside the gene matches: 7. The CDR3 is made up of 14 amino acids. Germline V CDR1 and CDR2: MNHNS, SASEGT. CDR3: CASSLERGGNEQYF. CDR3 in DNA: TGTGCCAGCAGCCTCGAGCGGGGGGGCAACGAGCAGTACTTC.

This chain joins TRBV30 and TRBJ1-3; a weak D match, TRBD1 (5 bases). This CDR3 is 13 amino acids long. The germline CDR1 and CDR2 sequences are GTSNPN and SVGIG (reference sequence). V was cut by 3 bases and J by 2 bases, with 8 bases left in between. The CDR3 loop reads CAWSQTAGNTIYF. The CDR3 DNA reads TGTGCCTGGAGCCAGACAGCTGGAAACACCATATATTTT.

V and J are TRBV6-1 and TRBJ2-7; a weak D match, TRBD2 (5 bases). The V gene's germline CDR1 is MNHNS and CDR2 SASEGT. The V and J ends lost 0 bases and 3 bases respectively, with 12 bases between them. The CDR3 has 15 residues. The CDR3 protein is CASSEARNGLYEQYF. The DNA for the CDR3 is TGTGCCAGCAGTGAAGCGAGGAACGGACTCTACGAGCAGTACTTC.

CDR3 DNA: TGTGCCAGTCTGCTTGAGGCCGGGGAGACCCAGTACTTC. It translates to CASLLEAGETQYF. This sequence joins TRBV2 and TRBJ2-5; D not certain. In germline, CDR1 is SNHLY, CDR2 FYNNEI. Trimming removed 9 bases from V and 5 bases from J, with 16 bases in between. The CDR3 sequence is 13 residues long.

The chain joins TRBV5-1 to TRBJ2-2; no clear D gene. Trimming stripped 0 bases from V and 7 bases from J, with 13 bases between. In germline, CDR1 is SGHRS, CDR2 YFSETQ. CDR3 length: 15 residues. The CDR3 DNA sequence: TGCGCCAGCAGCTTGGAGACTTCTTTCAACGGGGAGCTGTTTTTT. It encodes CASSLETSFNGELFF.

This rearrangement joins TRBV25-1 to TRBJ2-5; perhaps TRBD1 as D (5 bases). V shed 6 bases and J shed 2 bases, with 10 bases lying between them. The CDR3 runs to 13 residues. Germline V gene lookup returns CDR1 MGHDK and CDR2 SYGVNS. CDR3 sequence: CASRWGNQETQYF. The CDR3 DNA sequence: TGTGCCAGCAGATGGGGCAATCAAGAGACCCAGTACTTC.

The V gene is TRBV2, the J gene TRBJ1-4; weak D call: TRBD1 (5 bases). The CDR3 covers 15 residues. Trimming shortened V by 2 bases and J by 2 bases, and 9 bases separated the two germline ends. Germline loops: CDR1 SNHLY, CDR2 FYNNEI. CDR3 nucleotide sequence: TGTGCCAGCAGTGAAACCAGGGTTACTAATGAAAAACTGTTTTTT. Translation: CASSETRVTNEKLFF.

V is TRBV6-5 and J is TRBJ2-2; 8 nucleotides match TRBD1. CDR1 is MNHEY and CDR2 is SVGAGI in the germline V gene. The CDR3 covers 14 residues. After removal of 7 bases from V and 5 bases from J, the junction contained 6 bases not matched to a gene. The CDR3 sequence is CASTDGQGTGELFF. In DNA form, the CDR3 reads TGTGCCAGCACCGACGGACAGGGAACCGGGGAGCTGTTTTTT.

This clone appeared a few times. The V gene is TRBV19, the J gene TRBJ1-5; the D is unclear. Per germline, CDR1 LNHDA and CDR2 SQIVND (reference sequence). The CDR3 is 15 amino acids. With 2 bases removed from V and 4 bases from J, the gap between germline ends came to 12 bases. CDR3 coding DNA: TGTGCCAGTAGTATAAAGCATACCCCTAATCAGCCCCAGCATTTT. It yields the protein CASSIKHTPNQPQHF.

The chain carries TRBV5-1 and TRBJ2-5, with TRBD2 identical over 9 bases. The J call may be mistaken, given a closer DNA end match to TRBJ2-7. The CDR3 has 14 amino acids. Looked up from germline, CDR1 is SGHRS and CDR2 is YFSETQ. CDR3 region: CASSRSGGSYEQYF. CDR3 DNA sequence: TGCGCCAGCAGCCGTAGCGGGGGCTCCTACGAGCAGTACTTC.